The 27 T cell receptor beta chains below all came from one sample that was sequenced in a study of blood T cell repertoires in COVID-19. Sequencing was performed with immunoSEQ multiplex PCR; in TCRdb, only in-frame clones are kept and a portion is missing. The sample carries 100,000 or so clones, 60% to 80% recorded once. Sequencing was performed on peripheral blood. All receptors come from a woman of 80 years or more with acute or convalescent COVID-19.

The rearrangement joins TRBV5-4 to TRBJ1-3, with D uncertain. Looked up from germline, CDR1 is SGHNT and CDR2 is YYREEE (reference sequence). The CDR3 has 16 amino acids. V was pared by 3 bases and J by 7 bases, with 20 bases between. The DNA for the CDR3 is TGTGCCAGCAGCTCGGGCGGGGAAAATTTTGGGAACACCATATATTTT. Translated, it gives CASSSGGENFGNTIYF.

The rearrangement links TRBV12-3 or TRBV12-4 to TRBJ1-1, with 7 bases matching TRBD1. This CDR3 is built from 11 residues. The V and J ends lost 6 bases and 11 bases, in that order; junction bases with no gene match: 6. Here the CDR3 DNA reads TGTGCCAGCAGATCTAACAGGGGTGCTTTCTTT. Translating it yields CASRSNRGAFF.

The chain couples TRBV20-1 to TRBJ2-1; the D gene is possibly TRBD2 (5 bases). The germline gives CDR1 DFQATT, CDR2 SNEGSKA (reference sequence). The V gene lost 7 bases and the J gene lost 3 bases, with 7 bases spanning the gap. The CDR3 extends over 11 amino acids. Written as DNA, the CDR3 is TGCAGTGTGAGCGGCTACAATGAGCAGTTCTTC. Its translation: CSVSGYNEQFF.

The CDR3 nucleotides are TGTGCCAGCGGAAGGGGGGGCGCCGACTATGGCTACACCTTC. It translates to CASGRGGADYGYTF. The chain joins TRBV2 to TRBJ1-2, with a possible D match to TRBD1 (6 bases). Trimming left V 8 bases short and J 3 bases short, with 16 bases between. In germline, CDR1 is SNHLY, CDR2 FYNNEI. The CDR3 has 14 residues.

This clone has just one count. J is TRBJ2-1 and V is TRBV7-2, with 10 bases that match TRBD1. Germline CDR1 reads SGHTA; CDR2 reads FQGNSA. CDR3 length: 16 amino acids. Trimming took 5 bases from V and 6 from J; bases not matched to a gene: 10. This CDR3 is CASSQPPGQGSNEQFF. In DNA, the CDR3 is TGTGCCAGCAGCCAACCCCCGGGACAGGGGAGCAATGAGCAGTTCTTC.

The V call is TRBV7-9, the J call TRBJ1-4; TRBD1 is a possible D gene (6 bases). Germline CDR1 and CDR2: SEHNR and FQNEAQ (reference sequence). V dropped 4 bases and J dropped 6 bases, with 18 bases sitting between them. The CDR3 covers 16 residues. The CDR3 spells CASSSGKGHFDEKLFF. CDR3 bases: TGTGCCAGCAGCTCCGGCAAGGGACATTTCGATGAAAAACTGTTTTTT.

The CDR3 DNA reads TGTGCCAGCAGCTTAGCCAACTATGGCTACACCTTC. Its translation: CASSLANYGYTF. The V call is TRBV5-6, the J call TRBJ1-2; no firm D call. V was clipped by 2 bases and J by 2 bases, with 4 bases between them. The CDR3 runs 12 residues. Per germline, CDR1 SGHDT and CDR2 YYEEEE.

This clone was recorded a few times. The chain uses TRBV6-2 or TRBV6-3 and TRBJ2-7; TRBD2 aligns across 10 bases. The CDR3 length is 17 residues. V was pared by 2 bases and J by 0 bases, with 7 bases of the junction left unmatched. The germline V gene encodes CDR1 MNHEY and CDR2 SVGEGT. In DNA, the CDR3 is TGTGCCAGCAGTTACGTAGCGGGGGGCCTCAGCTCCTACGAGCAGTACTTC. Its protein is CASSYVAGGLSSYEQYF.

This sequence joins TRBV2 and TRBJ1-4; D not resolved. Per the germline V gene, CDR1 is SNHLY and CDR2 is FYNNEI. The CDR3 extends over 11 amino acids. V was pared by 5 bases and J by 6 bases, with 4 bases between. The CDR3 region is CASSPHEKLFF. CDR3 nucleotides: TGTGCCAGCAGTCCTCATGAAAAACTGTTTTTT. The variable domain in full, with the rest retrieved from reference TRBV2 and TRBJ1-4, is EPEVTQTPSHQVTQMGQEVILRCVPISNHLYFYWYRQILGQKVEFLVSFYNNEISEKSEIFDDQFSVERPDGSNFTLKIRSTKLEDSAMYFCASSPHEKLFFGSGTQLSVL.

This clone was observed a handful of times. The V gene is TRBV6-2 or TRBV6-3, the J gene TRBJ1-1; 8 bases match TRBD1. Unmatched junction bases numbered 4, after V lost 2 bases and J lost 5 bases. The CDR3 is 14 residues long. The germline V gene encodes CDR1 MNHEY and CDR2 SVGEGT. The CDR3 reads CASSYTGGQTEAFF. DNA for the CDR3: TGTGCCAGCAGTTACACAGGGGGACAGACTGAAGCTTTCTTT.

The rearrangement joins TRBV7-8 to TRBJ1-5; D is perhaps TRBD1 (6 bases). Germline V CDR1 and CDR2: SGHVS, FQNEAQ. The V and J ends lost 2 bases and 4 bases respectively, with 12 bases between them. The CDR3 is 15 amino acids. The CDR3 DNA sequence: TGTGCCAGCAGCTTATCCGGACAGACGAATCAGCCCCAGCATTTT. Its translation is CASSLSGQTNQPQHF. Based on the CDR3 plus reference TRBV7-8 and TRBJ1-5, the full variable domain is GAGVSQSPRYKVAKRGQDVALRCDPISGHVSLFWYQQALGQGPEFLTYFQNEAQLDKSGLPSDRFFAERPEGSVSTLKIQRTQQEDSAVYLCASSLSGQTNQPQHFGDGTRLSIL.

This sequence joins TRBV5-6 and TRBJ2-7, with a possible D match to TRBD1 (6 bases). The CDR3 covers 18 residues. The germline V and J ends were trimmed by 0 bases and 0 bases, with 19 bases remaining between them. Germline CDR1 SGHDT, CDR2 YYEEEE. The CDR3 protein is CASSLVGVGARSSYEQYF. CDR3 nucleotides: TGTGCCAGCAGCTTGGTCGGTGTGGGGGCGCGTAGCTCCTACGAGCAGTACTTC.

The chain has TRBV4-3 and TRBJ2-3; 7 nucleotides match TRBD2. The V and J ends lost 4 bases and 0 bases, in that order; junction bases with no gene match: 4. The CDR3 consists of 15 residues. Germline V CDR1 and CDR2: LGHNA, YSLEER. The CDR3 region has the DNA TGCGCCAGCAGCCTTGACGGGGGGAGCACAGATACGCAGTATTTT. This sequence encodes CASSLDGGSTDTQYF.

The V and J genes are TRBV14 and TRBJ2-5; 7 nucleotides match TRBD1. The germline gives CDR1 SGHDN, CDR2 FVKESK. V shed 4 bases, J shed 2 bases, and the junction held 13 bases outside the gene matches. The CDR3 runs 17 residues. CDR3 sequence reads: CASSPTPNRGRQETQYF. CDR3 nucleotides: TGTGCCAGCAGCCCTACTCCCAATAGGGGGCGTCAAGAGACCCAGTACTTC.

The CDR3 bases are TGTGCCAGCAGTTATGCTCGCAAAGGGGTCCACGAGCAGTACTTC. Its protein is CASSYARKGVHEQYF. This sequence joins TRBV6-2 or TRBV6-3 and TRBJ2-7; TRBD1 is a possible D gene (5 bases). V gave up 3 bases and J gave up 5 bases, with 17 bases separating them. The CDR3 length is 15 residues. CDR1 MNHEY and CDR2 SVGEGT come from the germline V gene.

The chain uses TRBV6-6 and TRBJ2-7; D might be TRBD1 (6 bases). CDR3 length: 13 residues. Trimming removed 8 bases at V and 2 bases at J, with 13 bases between. Germline V gene data show CDR1 as MNHNY and CDR2 as SVGAGI (reference sequence). The CDR3 here is CASSRTETYEQYF. As DNA, the CDR3 is TGTGCCAGCTCGCGGACAGAAACCTACGAGCAGTACTTC.

The gene calls are TRBV6-1 and TRBJ1-6; no reliable D call. This CDR3 spans 16 amino acids. Germline CDR1 MNHNS, CDR2 SASEGT. Trimming took off 2 bases at V and 10 bases at J, with 18 bases between the two ends. CDR3 sequence (DNA): TGTGCCAGCAGTGAATTTTTAGCTGGCGCGGAGTCACCCCTCCACTTT. It specifies CASSEFLAGAESPLHF.

This rearrangement joins TRBV19 to TRBJ2-3, with 9 bases aligning to TRBD1. J was trimmed by 11 bases and V by 4 bases; bases with no gene match: 10. The CDR3 is 14 residues long. Germline assignment: CDR1 LNHDA and CDR2 SQIVND (reference sequence). The DNA of the CDR3 is TGTGCCAGTAGTACCGGGACAGGGAAATTCGGGCAGTATTTT. Protein sequence: CASSTGTGKFGQYF.

The V and J genes are TRBV28 and TRBJ1-4; TRBD1 might be the D (6 bases). Germline V gene sequence: CDR1 MDHEN, CDR2 SYDVKM. The CDR3 contains 15 residues. Trimming stripped 1 base from V and 6 bases from J, with 12 bases between. CDR3 loop: CASSLYGGRDEKLFF. CDR3 in DNA: TGTGCCAGCAGTTTATACGGGGGGCGGGATGAAAAACTGTTTTTT.

The chain carries TRBV7-2 and TRBJ2-7; D might be TRBD2 (7 bases). Germline assignment: CDR1 SGHTA and CDR2 FQGNSA. The CDR3 has 15 amino acids. Trimming cost V 1 base and J 1 base, with 11 bases left between them. The CDR3 DNA reads as TGTGCCAGCAGCTTAGAGGGGGGGCGTTCCTACGAGCAGTACTTC. It encodes CASSLEGGRSYEQYF.

CDR3 loop: CASSRGQPYEQYF. DNA for the CDR3: TGTGCCAGTAGCAGGGGACAGCCCTACGAGCAGTACTTC. The genes are TRBV19 and TRBJ2-7; TRBD1 aligns across 7 bases. This CDR3 has 13 amino acids. CDR1 is LNHDA and CDR2 is SQIVND in the germline V gene (reference sequence). After removal of 6 bases from V and 2 bases from J, the junction contained 4 bases not matched to a gene.

The rearrangement links TRBV19 to TRBJ1-1; 12 nucleotides align to TRBD1. The germline V gene encodes CDR1 LNHDA and CDR2 SQIVND (reference sequence). The CDR3 loop spans 16 amino acids. J gave up 3 bases and V 6 bases, and 8 bases lay outside the gene matches. The CDR3 is CASSPGQGASYTEAFF. As DNA, the CDR3 is TGTGCCAGTAGCCCGGGACAGGGGGCTTCGTACACTGAAGCTTTCTTT.

J is TRBJ2-3 and V is TRBV12-1; the D call in the table, TRBD2, was not verified against the DNA. TRBV12-1 is a known pseudogene. There are 19 residues in the CDR3. The CDR3 spells CASSFGGTSGGASTDTQYF. The CDR3 DNA is TGTGCCAGCAGCTTTGGAGGGACTAGCGGGGGGGCAAGCACAGATACGCAGTATTTT.

The V gene is TRBV18, the J gene TRBJ1-2; D unresolved. Looked up from germline, CDR1 is KGHSH and CDR2 is LQKENI. V was cut by 0 bases and J by 8 bases, with 13 bases left in between. The CDR3 is 14 amino acids. CDR3 protein: CASSPPGEQSGYTF. CDR3 nucleotides: TGTGCCAGCTCACCACCCGGGGAGCAATCCGGCTACACCTTC.

The chain links TRBV11-2 to TRBJ1-1; 7 bases line up with TRBD1. The J segment lost 3 bases and the V segment lost 5 bases, leaving 3 bases of the junction unmatched. Germline CDR1 reads SGHAT; CDR2 reads FQNNGV. This CDR3 spans 13 amino acids. CDR3 protein: CASSPDRDTEAFF. CDR3 sequence (DNA): TGTGCCAGCAGCCCCGACAGGGACACTGAAGCTTTCTTT. Variable domain in full (rest from reference TRBV11-2 and TRBJ1-1): EAGVAQSPRYKIIEKRQSVAFWCNPISGHATLYWYQQILGQGPKLLIQFQNNGVVDDSQLPKDRFSAERLKGVDSTLKIQPAKLEDSAVYLCASSPDRDTEAFFGQGTRLTVV.

The chain combines TRBV19 with TRBJ1-1; 10 nucleotides line up with TRBD1. The germline V gene has CDR1 LNHDA and CDR2 SQIVND (reference sequence). The CDR3 length is 17 residues. The V segment lost 5 bases and the J segment 0 bases; nucleotides outside the gene matches: 9. CDR3 protein: CASSSRTGGVVNTEAFF. In DNA form, the CDR3 reads TGTGCCAGTAGTTCGAGGACAGGGGGAGTGGTGAACACTGAAGCTTTCTTT.

This chain joins TRBV5-6 and TRBJ1-1; TRBD1 aligns across 10 bases. Germline V gene lookup returns CDR1 SGHDT and CDR2 YYEEEE. The ends lost 2 bases at V and 5 bases at J; junction bases unmatched: 6. The CDR3 spans 15 residues. DNA of the CDR3: TGTGCCAGCAGCTTTTGGGGACAGGGGAGGACTGAAGCTTTCTTT. Translation gives CASSFWGQGRTEAFF.